The next 8 T cell receptor beta chains were all read from a single sample in a study of cytomegalovirus exposure and HLA in healthy donors. The PCR ran on 60 Vbeta and 13 Jbeta primers. Sequenced by immunoSEQ multiplex PCR; TCRdb stores in-frame clones only, minus some. The sample lists some 130,000 clones, about 66% occurring once. Input material: PBMCs. The receptors shown here come from a man aged 30-40 years in good health and CMV-seropositive.

This clone was counted only a few times. The chain is built from TRBV7-9 and TRBJ1-4, with D perhaps TRBD1 (5 bases). In germline, CDR1 is SEHNR, CDR2 FQNEAQ (reference sequence). This CDR3 has 16 amino acids. Trimming took off 2 bases at V and 2 bases at J, with 12 bases between the two ends. The CDR3 is CASSLYGSGTNEKLFF. In nucleotides, the CDR3 is TGTGCCAGCAGCTTATACGGTTCAGGGACTAATGAAAAACTGTTTTTT.

This chain joins TRBV6-1 and TRBJ1-1, with a possible D match to TRBD1 (5 bases). Germline V gives CDR1 MNHNS, CDR2 SASEGT. V lost 5 bases and J lost 7, with 8 bases in between. The CDR3 is 11 residues long. The CDR3 protein is CASSSTVEAFF. In nucleotides, the CDR3 is TGTGCCAGCAGTTCGACAGTTGAAGCTTTCTTT.

V is TRBV5-6 and J is TRBJ2-1, with 10 bases lining up with TRBD2. The CDR3 is made up of 14 amino acids. In germline, CDR1 is SGHDT, CDR2 YYEEEE. Trimming at V came to 0 bases and at J to 10 bases, leaving 4 bases not matched to a gene. The CDR3 region is CASSLVPSGGEQFF. CDR3 nucleotide sequence: TGTGCCAGCAGCTTGGTGCCTAGCGGGGGCGAGCAGTTCTTC.

The V call is TRBV9, the J call TRBJ2-5; 11 bases match TRBD2. This CDR3 spans 15 amino acids. Per germline, CDR1 SGDLS and CDR2 YYNGEE. With V trimmed by 4 bases and J by 2 bases, 4 bases remained unmatched. The CDR3: CASSTTSGTQETQYF. The CDR3 region has the DNA TGTGCCAGCAGCACGACTAGCGGGACACAAGAGACCCAGTACTTC.

Remarks on this clone: The sample carries other DNA sequences with the same CDR3. V gene TRBV5-1 combines with J gene TRBJ2-1, with unresolved D. The CDR3 runs 16 residues. Germline V CDR1 and CDR2: SGHRS, YFSETQ. Trimming stripped 0 bases from V and 0 bases from J, with 10 bases between. The CDR3 is CASSLAGVSSYNEQFF. The CDR3 DNA is TGCGCCAGCAGCTTGGCGGGTGTCAGCTCCTACAATGAGCAGTTCTTC.

The chain is built from TRBV20-1 and TRBJ1-1; maybe TRBD1 (5 bases). The CDR3 spans 11 residues. Germline assignment: CDR1 DFQATT and CDR2 SNEGSKA (reference sequence). Trimming removed 4 bases at V and 10 bases at J, with 13 bases between. CDR3 nucleotides: TGCAGTGCTATGAAGGGGAATGGAGCTTTCTTT. Translated, it gives CSAMKGNGAFF.

The chain recombines TRBV28 with TRBJ2-6; D unclear. Germline values: CDR1 MDHEN, CDR2 SYDVKM. Trimming removed 3 bases from V and 2 bases from J, with 11 bases in between. CDR3 length equals 16 residues. The CDR3 coding sequence is TGTGCCAGCAGTTTCGTACCGCTAACTGGGGCCAACGTCCTGACTTTC. It encodes CASSFVPLTGANVLTF.

This chain links TRBV27 with TRBJ2-7; D remains unclear. V lost 4 bases and J lost 9, with 10 bases in between. This CDR3 is 11 amino acids long. The germline V gene has CDR1 MNHEY and CDR2 SMNVEV (reference sequence). The CDR3, as DNA: TGTGCCAGCAGTTCCGAGGTAACGCAGTACTTC. Translated, it gives CASSSEVTQYF.